This entry describes one T cell receptor beta chain. Its antigen is not identified. The sample belongs to a study of T-cell memory formation after mild COVID-19. General study findings and limits: Day 37-peaking second-wave clones had unconfirmed SARS-CoV-2 specificity. The pre-infection memory compartment contained some responding clones, suggesting cross-reactive memory joined. Balance between CD4 and CD8 was seen in clones contracting day 15 to 85, and a CD4+ lean was seen in later expanders.

The length of the CDR3 is 15 residues. In germline, CDR1 is MNHEY, CDR2 SVGAGI. The V and J ends lost 1 base and 2 bases, in that order; junction bases with no gene match: 4. Amplification by 5'RACE using constant-segment primers produced TCR alpha and TCR beta cDNA libraries that carried sample barcodes and UMIs. TCRdb used MiXCR to reprocess the 5' RACE reads, holding one entry per CDR3 protein. The data hold around 200,000 distinct CDR3 sequences, with about a fifth observed a single time. The sequence came from a man aged 18 to 29 who had mild COVID-19 (a few samples of this study predate the infection). Cell type and time point are not known. This sequence joins TRBV6-5 and TRBJ2-7; 8 bases agree with TRBD1. Sequencing used PBMCs or a T cell subset sorted from them (not recorded which). The CDR3 sequence is CASSYWDRYTYEQYF. Here the CDR3 DNA reads TGTGCCAGCAGTTACTGGGACAGGTACACCTACGAGCAGTACTTC.